These 4 T cell receptor beta chains came from one sample sequenced in a study of blood T cell repertoires in COVID-19. Clones were sequenced by immunoSEQ multiplex PCR, and TCRdb holds only the in-frame ones, with some missing. The table lists tens of thousands of clones, 70% to 90% of them singletons, with approximately 20% in the top ten. The source material was peripheral blood. The source of these receptors is a man aged 50-59 years in a cohort sampled during active COVID-19.

The J gene is TRBJ1-5, the V gene TRBV5-1; 12 bases are a match to TRBD1. J lost 7 bases, V lost 3 bases, and 8 bases had no gene match. Germline loops: CDR1 SGHRS, CDR2 YFSETQ. The CDR3 consists of 16 residues. CDR3 sequence reads: CASSSGTGGSMQPQHF. The CDR3 DNA reads TGCGCCAGCAGCTCCGGGACAGGGGGCTCGATGCAGCCCCAGCATTTT. Supplemented by reference TRBV5-1 and TRBJ1-5, the full variable domain reads KAGVTQTPRYLIKTRGQQVTLSCSPISGHRSVSWYQQTPGQGLQFLFEYFSETQRNKGNFPGRFSGRQFSNSRSEMNVSTLELGDSALYLCASSSGTGGSMQPQHFGDGTRLSIL.

V is TRBV6-5 and J is TRBJ1-2; D is uncertain. The CDR3 covers 13 residues. V was cut by 2 bases and J by 0 bases, with 4 bases left in between. In germline, CDR1 is MNHEY, CDR2 SVGAGI. CDR3 residues: CASSYTSNYGYTF. The CDR3 DNA is TGTGCCAGCAGTTACACATCTAACTATGGCTACACCTTC.

The rearrangement uses TRBV6-2 or TRBV6-3 and TRBJ2-3, with no clear D. V shed 3 bases and J shed 3 bases, with 7 bases lying between them. The CDR3 length is 13 residues. The germline CDR1 and CDR2 sequences are MNHEY and SVGEGT. CDR3 loop: CASSYSGTDTQYF. CDR3 sequence (DNA): TGTGCCAGCAGTTATTCCGGGACAGATACGCAGTATTTT.

This chain uses TRBV6-5 with TRBJ1-2; D uncertain. This CDR3 is built from 15 residues. Deletions cut 6 bases from V and 1 base from J, with 15 bases between. From germline, CDR1 is MNHEY and CDR2 SVGAGI. The CDR3 sequence: CASRKPTGSNYGYTF. CDR3 DNA: TGTGCCAGCAGAAAGCCCACGGGGAGTAACTATGGCTACACCTTC.